Included here is one T cell receptor beta chain sequence, with context. The entry originates in a study of blood T cell repertoires in COVID-19. Across the study: COVID-19 samples collected from the United States, Italy and Spain covered acute and convalescent phases. Sources were T cells, B-cell-depleted T cells, or PBMCs; the material itself was cDNA or gDNA.

Per the authors' pipeline: Counts of nucleated cells, estimated from reference gene primer amplification, were obtained. Sequencing was performed with immunoSEQ multiplex PCR; in TCRdb, only in-frame clones are kept and a portion is missing. The V and J calls and clone size were taken over from that table, and D and trimming were inferred from the DNA. The data show approximately 40,000 clones, with more than 85% seen just once and more than 15% held by the top ten. This TCR was sampled from a man aged 45-65 years in a cohort sampled during active COVID-19. Sequenced input: peripheral blood.

The CDR3 nucleotides are TGTGCCAGCAGCGTAGCTACAGGAGAAGGTGGAAACACCATATATTTT. Translation gives CASSVATGEGGNTIYF. This rearrangement joins TRBV9 to TRBJ1-3, with a possible D match to TRBD1 (5 bases). This CDR3 comprises 16 residues. Looked up from germline, CDR1 is SGDLS and CDR2 is YYNGEE. V dropped 0 bases and J dropped 3 bases, with 13 bases sitting between them.